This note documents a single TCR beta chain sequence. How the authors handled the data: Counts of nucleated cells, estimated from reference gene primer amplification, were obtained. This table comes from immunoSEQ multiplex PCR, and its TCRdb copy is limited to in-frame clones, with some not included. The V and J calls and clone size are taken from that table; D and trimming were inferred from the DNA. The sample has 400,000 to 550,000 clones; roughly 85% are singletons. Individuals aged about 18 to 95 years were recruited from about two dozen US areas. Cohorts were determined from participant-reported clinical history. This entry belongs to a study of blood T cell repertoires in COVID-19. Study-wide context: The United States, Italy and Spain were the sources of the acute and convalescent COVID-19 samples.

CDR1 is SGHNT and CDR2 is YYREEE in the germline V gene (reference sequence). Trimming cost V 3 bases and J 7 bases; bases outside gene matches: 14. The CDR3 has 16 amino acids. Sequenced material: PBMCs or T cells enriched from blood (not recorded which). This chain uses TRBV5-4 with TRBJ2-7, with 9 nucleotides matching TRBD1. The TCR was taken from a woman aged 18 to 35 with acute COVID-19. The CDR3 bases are TGTGCCAGCAGCTCCATGGACAGGGGATTGGGGTGGGAGCAGTACTTC. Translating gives CASSSMDRGLGWEQYF.